The rows below give T cell receptor beta chains drawn from one sample of a study of cytomegalovirus exposure and HLA in healthy donors. Clones were sequenced by immunoSEQ multiplex PCR, and TCRdb holds only the in-frame ones, with some missing. The data contain some 130,000 clones, 83% of them seen just once; the ten biggest clones take up around 1.2%. The sample taken for sequencing was PBMCs. The source is a girl between 2 and 10 years old in good health and CMV-seronegative. Each CDR3 is given with its conserved first and last residue. Fields, in order: D gene, V gene, clone size, J gene, CDR3 protein, CDR3 DNA. A D gene is named only where the DNA matches it firmly. The size field is filled for only some rows; it gives once, few, many or a size class.

>NA|TRBV5-6|NA|TRBJ1-3
CASSLVGGSGNTIYF
TGTGCCAGCAGCTTGGTAGGGGGCTCTGGAAACACCATATATTTT
>TRBD2|TRBV7-9|once|TRBJ2-3
CASSKVSGRVADTQYF
TGTGCCAGCAGCAAGGTTAGCGGGAGGGTGGCGGATACGCAGTATTTT
>NA|TRBV5-1|NA|TRBJ2-1
CASSLEPGINEQFF
TGCGCCAGCAGCTTGGAGCCGGGGATAAATGAGCAGTTCTTC
>NA|TRBV4-1|NA|TRBJ2-2
CASSLPVTGNTGELFF
TGCGCCAGCAGCCTCCCTGTGACAGGGAACACCGGGGAGCTGTTTTTT
>TRBD1|TRBV5-1|NA|TRBJ1-5
CASSNGTVLCFFSNQPQHF
TGCGCCAGCAGCAACGGGACAGTTCTTTGTTTTTTTAGCAATCAGCCCCAGCATTTT
>TRBD1|TRBV5-1|NA|TRBJ2-2
CASSSGIPGQGELFF
TGCGCCAGCAGCTCCGGAATTCCGGGACAGGGGGAGCTGTTTTTT
>NA|TRBV28|NA|TRBJ2-1
CASSFFRQGSNEQFF
TGTGCCAGCAGTTTTTTTCGCCAGGGTAGTAATGAGCAGTTCTTC
>NA|TRBV6-5|NA|TRBJ1-2
CASSYSGRGYGYTF
TGTGCCAGCAGTTACTCGGGGCGTGGCTATGGCTACACCTTC
>TRBD1|TRBV5-6|NA|TRBJ2-7
CASSSIRQGVYEQYF
TGTGCCAGCAGCTCTATTCGACAGGGGGTTTACGAGCAGTACTTC
>NA|TRBV29-1|NA|TRBJ2-7
CSVEEGQGISEQYF
TGCAGCGTTGAAGAGGGGCAGGGGATAAGCGAGCAGTACTTC
>NA|TRBV7-9|few|TRBJ1-1
CASSIRQNTEAFF
TGTGCCAGCAGCATTCGACAGAACACTGAAGCTTTCTTT
>TRBD2|TRBV5-4|NA|TRBJ2-5
CASSSSGLAGGPSRETQYF
TGTGCCAGCAGCTCATCAGGACTAGCGGGGGGGCCCAGTAGAGAGACCCAGTACTTC
>NA|TRBV28|NA|TRBJ1-4
CASSTFKTDYNEKLFF
TGTGCCAGCAGTACGTTTAAGACGGACTATAATGAAAAACTGTTTTTT
>NA|TRBV2|once|TRBJ1-1
CASTFFSGVPLEAFF
TGTGCCAGCACCTTTTTTTCAGGGGTTCCCCTTGAAGCTTTCTTT
>TRBD1|TRBV25-1|once|TRBJ1-2
CASSELQGNYGYTF
TGTGCCAGCAGTGAATTACAGGGGAACTATGGCTACACCTTC
>NA|TRBV11-2|NA|TRBJ1-1
CASSLVRGTNTEAFF
TGTGCCAGCAGCTTAGTGAGGGGGACGAACACTGAAGCTTTCTTT
>NA|TRBV18|NA|TRBJ1-6
CASSPEQDDRAYWDSPLHF
TGTGCCAGCTCACCAGAACAAGATGACAGAGCGTATTGGGATTCACCCCTCCACTTT
>NA|TRBV6-5|NA|TRBJ2-7
CASSRAMGAYEQYF
TGTGCCAGCAGTCGAGCTATGGGAGCCTACGAGCAGTACTTC
>NA|TRBV25-1|NA|TRBJ1-1
CASSEYLGGWQAFF
TGTGCCAGCAGTGAATACCTCGGGGGTTGGCAAGCTTTCTTT
>NA|TRBV14|NA|TRBJ2-1
CASSFDSSGTKEQFF
TGTGCCAGCAGCTTCGATAGTAGCGGAACTAAGGAGCAGTTCTTC
>TRBD1|TRBV29-1|NA|TRBJ1-2
CSVARGGTGKRKDYGYTF
TGCAGCGTAGCAAGGGGTGGGACAGGGAAAAGGAAGGACTATGGCTACACCTTC
>TRBD1|TRBV6-5|few|TRBJ1-4
CASSYGQGAGKLFF
TGTGCCAGCAGTTACGGGCAGGGGGCGGGGAAACTGTTTTTT